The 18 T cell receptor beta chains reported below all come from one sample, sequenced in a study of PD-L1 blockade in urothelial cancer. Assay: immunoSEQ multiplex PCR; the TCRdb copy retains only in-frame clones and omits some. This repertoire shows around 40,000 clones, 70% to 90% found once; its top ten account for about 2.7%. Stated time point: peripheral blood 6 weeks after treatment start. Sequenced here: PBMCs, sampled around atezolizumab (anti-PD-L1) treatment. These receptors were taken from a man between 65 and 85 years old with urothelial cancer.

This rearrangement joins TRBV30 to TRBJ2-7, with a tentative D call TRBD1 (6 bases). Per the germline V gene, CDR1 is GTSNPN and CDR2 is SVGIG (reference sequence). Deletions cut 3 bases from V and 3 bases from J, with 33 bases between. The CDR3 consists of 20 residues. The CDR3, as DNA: TGTGCCTGGAGCGCTCACCCAGCTATGCCCGTTACAGGGATAGACTACGAGCAGTACTTC. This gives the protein CAWSAHPAMPVTGIDYEQYF.

This CDR3 is CASSEGGRDNEQFF. The CDR3 coding sequence is TGTGCCAGCAGTGAAGGTGGGAGGGACAATGAGCAGTTCTTC. The rearrangement joins TRBV25-1 to TRBJ2-1; 7 nucleotides agree with TRBD2. J lost 5 bases, V lost 2 bases, and 3 bases had no gene match. Germline V gives CDR1 MGHDK, CDR2 SYGVNS. This CDR3 region has 14 residues.

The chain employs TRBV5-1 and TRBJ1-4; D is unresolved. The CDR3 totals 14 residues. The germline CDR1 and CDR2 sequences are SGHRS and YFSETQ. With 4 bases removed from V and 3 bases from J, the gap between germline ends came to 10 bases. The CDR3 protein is CASSPAAANEKLFF. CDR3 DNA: TGCGCCAGCAGCCCGGCGGCGGCTAATGAAAAACTGTTTTTT.

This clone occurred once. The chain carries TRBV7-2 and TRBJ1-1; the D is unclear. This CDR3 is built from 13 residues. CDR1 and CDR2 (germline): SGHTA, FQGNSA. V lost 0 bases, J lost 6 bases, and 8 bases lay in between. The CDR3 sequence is CASSLAGSPEAFF. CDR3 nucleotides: TGTGCCAGCAGCTTAGCAGGGAGCCCTGAAGCTTTCTTT.

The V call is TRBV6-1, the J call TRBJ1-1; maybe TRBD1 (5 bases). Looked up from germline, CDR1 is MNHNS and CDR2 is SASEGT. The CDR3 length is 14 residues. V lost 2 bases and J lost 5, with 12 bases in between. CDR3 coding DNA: TGTGCCAGCAGTGAAAGGGGTCGAGAAACTGAAGCTTTCTTT. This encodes CASSERGRETEAFF.

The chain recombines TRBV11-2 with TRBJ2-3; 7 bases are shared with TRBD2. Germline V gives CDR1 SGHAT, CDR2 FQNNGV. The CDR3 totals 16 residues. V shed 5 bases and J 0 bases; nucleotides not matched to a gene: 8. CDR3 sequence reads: CASSEIYSGSTDTQYF. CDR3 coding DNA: TGTGCCAGCAGCGAAATTTATAGCGGGAGCACAGATACGCAGTATTTT.

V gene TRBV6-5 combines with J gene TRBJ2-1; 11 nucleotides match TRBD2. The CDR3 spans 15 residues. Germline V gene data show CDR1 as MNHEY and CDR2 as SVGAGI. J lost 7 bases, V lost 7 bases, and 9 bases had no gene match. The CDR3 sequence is CASNQLGLAANEQFF. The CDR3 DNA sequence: TGTGCCAGCAATCAACTGGGACTAGCGGCGAATGAGCAGTTCTTC.

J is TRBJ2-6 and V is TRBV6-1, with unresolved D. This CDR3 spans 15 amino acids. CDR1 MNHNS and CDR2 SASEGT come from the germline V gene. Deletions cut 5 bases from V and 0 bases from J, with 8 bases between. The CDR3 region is CASSLYSSGANVLTF. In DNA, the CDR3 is TGTGCCAGCAGTCTCTATAGCTCTGGGGCCAACGTCCTGACTTTC.

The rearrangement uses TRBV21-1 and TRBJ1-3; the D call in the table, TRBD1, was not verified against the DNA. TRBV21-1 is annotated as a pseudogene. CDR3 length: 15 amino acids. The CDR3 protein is CASSKDHGPGNTIYF. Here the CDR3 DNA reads TGTGCCAGCAGCAAAGACCATGGGCCTGGAAACACCATATATTTT.

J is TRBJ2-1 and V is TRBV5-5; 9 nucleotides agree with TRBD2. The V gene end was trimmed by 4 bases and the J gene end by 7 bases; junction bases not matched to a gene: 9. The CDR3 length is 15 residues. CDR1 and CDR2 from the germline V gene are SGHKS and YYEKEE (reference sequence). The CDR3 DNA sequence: TGTGCCAGCAGCCCCGTGGCTAGCGGGAAAAATGAGCAGTTCTTC. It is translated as CASSPVASGKNEQFF.

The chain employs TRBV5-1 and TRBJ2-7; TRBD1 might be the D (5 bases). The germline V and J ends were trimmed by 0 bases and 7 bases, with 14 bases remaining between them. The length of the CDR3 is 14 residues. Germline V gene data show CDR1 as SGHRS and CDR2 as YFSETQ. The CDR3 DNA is TGCGCCAGCAGCTTGGATGGGGCTTTGGGGGAGCAGTACTTC. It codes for CASSLDGALGEQYF.

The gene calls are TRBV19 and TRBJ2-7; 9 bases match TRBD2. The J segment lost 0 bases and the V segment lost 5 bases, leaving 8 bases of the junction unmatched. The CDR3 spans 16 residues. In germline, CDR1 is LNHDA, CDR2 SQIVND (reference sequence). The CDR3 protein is CASSSIAGALSYEQYF. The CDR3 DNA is TGTGCCAGTAGTTCCATAGCGGGAGCCCTCTCCTACGAGCAGTACTTC.

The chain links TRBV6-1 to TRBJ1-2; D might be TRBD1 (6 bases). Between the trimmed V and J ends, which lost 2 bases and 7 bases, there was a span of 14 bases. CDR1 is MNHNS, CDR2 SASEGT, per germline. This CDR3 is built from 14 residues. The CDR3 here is CASSEQQGKAGYTF. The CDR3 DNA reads TGTGCCAGCAGTGAACAACAGGGAAAGGCTGGCTACACCTTC.

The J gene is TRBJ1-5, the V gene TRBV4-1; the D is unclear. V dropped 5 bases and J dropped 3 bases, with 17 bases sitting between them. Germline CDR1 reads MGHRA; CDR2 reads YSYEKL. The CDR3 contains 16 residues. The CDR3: CASSASVTGTNQPQHF. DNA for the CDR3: TGCGCCAGCAGCGCCTCAGTAACGGGAACCAATCAGCCCCAGCATTTT.

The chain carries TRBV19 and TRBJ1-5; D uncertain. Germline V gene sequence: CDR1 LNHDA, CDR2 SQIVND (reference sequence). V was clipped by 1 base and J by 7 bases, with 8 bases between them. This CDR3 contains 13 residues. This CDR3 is CASSIGPRQPQHF. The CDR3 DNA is TGTGCCAGTAGTATAGGTCCTAGGCAGCCCCAGCATTTT.

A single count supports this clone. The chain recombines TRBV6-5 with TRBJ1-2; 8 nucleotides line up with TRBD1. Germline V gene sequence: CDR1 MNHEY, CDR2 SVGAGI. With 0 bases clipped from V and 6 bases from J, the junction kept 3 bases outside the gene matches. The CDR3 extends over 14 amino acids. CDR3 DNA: TGTGCCAGCAGTTACTCGACAGGGGTGGATGGCTACACCTTC. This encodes CASSYSTGVDGYTF.

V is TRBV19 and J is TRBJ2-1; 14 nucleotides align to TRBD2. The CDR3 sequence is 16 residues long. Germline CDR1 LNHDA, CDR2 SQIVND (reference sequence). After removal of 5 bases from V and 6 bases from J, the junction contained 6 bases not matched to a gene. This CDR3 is CASSPRTSGRPNEQFF. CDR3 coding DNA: TGTGCCAGTAGTCCTAGGACTAGCGGGAGGCCCAATGAGCAGTTCTTC.

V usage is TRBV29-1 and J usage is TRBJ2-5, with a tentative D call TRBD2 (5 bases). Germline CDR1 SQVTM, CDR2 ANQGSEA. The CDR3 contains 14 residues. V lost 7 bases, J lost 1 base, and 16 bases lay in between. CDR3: CSGSAVGRQETQYF. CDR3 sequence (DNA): TGCAGCGGATCAGCGGTAGGACGCCAAGAGACCCAGTACTTC.